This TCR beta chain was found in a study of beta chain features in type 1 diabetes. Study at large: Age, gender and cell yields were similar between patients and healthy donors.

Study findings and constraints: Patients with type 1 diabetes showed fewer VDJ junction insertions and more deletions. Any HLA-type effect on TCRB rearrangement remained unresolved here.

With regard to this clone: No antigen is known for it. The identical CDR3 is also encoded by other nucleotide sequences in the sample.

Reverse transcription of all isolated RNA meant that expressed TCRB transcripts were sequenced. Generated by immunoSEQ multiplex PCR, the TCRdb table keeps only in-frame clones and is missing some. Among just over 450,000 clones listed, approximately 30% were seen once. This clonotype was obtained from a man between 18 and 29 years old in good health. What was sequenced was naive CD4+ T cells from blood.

This CDR3 is CASSGTGGSGANVLTF. Written as DNA, the CDR3 is TGTGCCAGCAGTGGTACAGGGGGCAGTGGGGCCAACGTCCTGACTTTC. The chain combines TRBV6-1 with TRBJ2-6; 9 bases are shared with TRBD1. This CDR3 has 16 amino acids. Germline loops: CDR1 MNHNS, CDR2 SASEGT. V was clipped by 4 bases and J by 3 bases; unmatched bases: 4.